Listed below are T cell receptor beta chains from one sample, sequenced in a study of T cells in Graves' hyperthyroidism and ophthalmopathy. TCRdb independently ran MiXCR on the multiplex PCR reads; one entry per CDR3 protein. Of under 350,000 distinct CDR3 sequences listed, roughly a fifth are singletons. The sample consisted of blood. Source of these receptors: a woman between 45 and 60 years old with Graves' hyperthyroidism. Both conserved end residues are trimmed from each CDR3. The order of the fields is J gene, V gene, CDR3 protein.

TRBJ2-4	TRBV4-1	ASSQDPGYQNIQY
TRBJ2-1	TRBV24-1	ATSDPDGSSYNEQF
TRBJ1-5	TRBV6-1	ASMTSSGPSNQPQH
TRBJ2-7	TRBV5-1	ASSFGMDIHEQY
TRBJ2-7	TRBV6-1	ASSSTGAVYEQY
TRBJ2-1	TRBV3-1	ASSQRGSYNEQF
TRBJ2-3	TRBV5-4	ASRSGSRADTQY
TRBJ2-3	TRBV9	ASSVVQITDTQY
TRBJ2-7	TRBV28	ASSLLAGVSYEQY
TRBJ1-3	TRBV2	ASSVLGRENTIY
TRBJ1-6	TRBV19	ASSPTKSSYNSPLH
TRBJ1-2	TRBV5-1	ASSLGQGYT